Below are 3 T cell receptor beta chains sequenced from a single sample in a study of blood T cell repertoires in COVID-19. The method was immunoSEQ multiplex PCR; TCRdb's version includes in-frame clones alone and lacks a portion of them. This table holds 200,000 or so clones, around 81% found once. The sample consisted of peripheral blood. Receptors originate from a woman in her sixties or seventies with acute or convalescent COVID-19.

The chain employs TRBV25-1 and TRBJ1-4; maybe TRBD1 (6 bases). The V and J ends lost 6 bases and 2 bases respectively, with 10 bases between them. Germline-derived CDR1 and CDR2 are MGHDK and SYGVNS. CDR3 length: 14 amino acids. DNA for the CDR3: TGTGCCAGCAGCCAGGGGATTACTAATGAAAAACTGTTTTTT. The encoded protein is CASSQGITNEKLFF.

The genes are TRBV6-1 and TRBJ1-6; D remains ambiguous. Germline CDR1 reads MNHNS; CDR2 reads SASEGT. Trimming took 0 bases from V and 5 from J, leaving 8 bases between them. The CDR3 has 15 amino acids. In DNA form, the CDR3 reads TGTGCCAGCAGTGAAGCGGCAGCGAATAATTCACCCCTCCACTTT. It is translated as CASSEAAANNSPLHF.

V is TRBV3-1 (or the pseudogene TRBV3-2) and J is TRBJ2-5; 11 nucleotides agree with TRBD2. The CDR3 contains 16 residues. The trim removed 3 bases at V and 4 bases at J, leaving 7 bases unmatched. The germline V gene encodes CDR1 LGHDT and CDR2 YNNKEL (reference sequence). CDR3 sequence (DNA): TGTGCCAGCAGCCATAGTAGCGGGAGGGGCAGAGAGACCCAGTACTTC. Amino acids: CASSHSSGRGRETQYF.